This passage covers 26 T cell receptor beta chains from one sample sequenced in a study of blood T cell repertoires in COVID-19. TCRdb's table, derived via immunoSEQ multiplex PCR, lists solely in-frame clones and lacks some. In the table there are 50,000 to 75,000 clones, approximately 79% of which are singletons. The sample comprised peripheral blood. The receptors stem from a man aged 55 to 70 with acute or convalescent COVID-19.

The CDR3 DNA is TGTGCCAGCAGCCAAGAAAAAGGGGACACCGGGGAGCTGTTTTTT. This gives the protein CASSQEKGDTGELFF. V usage is TRBV3-1 (or the pseudogene TRBV3-2) and J usage is TRBJ2-2, with D possibly TRBD1 on 5 matching bases. V shed 0 bases and J shed 3 bases, with 8 bases lying between them. CDR1 and CDR2 (germline): LGHDT, YNNKEL (reference sequence). The CDR3 sequence is 15 residues long.

The chain employs TRBV9 and TRBJ2-1; D not certain. Germline V CDR1 and CDR2: SGDLS, YYNGEE. CDR3 size: 13 residues. Trimming left V 4 bases short and J 7 bases short, with 12 bases between. CDR3 DNA sequence: TGTGCCAGCAGCCAGCTAGGCCTAAATGAGCAGTTCTTC. Its protein product is CASSQLGLNEQFF.

J is TRBJ1-1 and V is TRBV6-5; D is unclear. Germline loops: CDR1 MNHEY, CDR2 SVGAGI. V shed 7 bases and J shed 2 bases, with 11 bases lying between them. CDR3 length equals 13 residues. The chain's CDR3 is CASILVQNTEAFF. For the CDR3, the DNA is TGTGCCAGCATTCTAGTCCAAAACACTGAAGCTTTCTTT.

V gene TRBV5-6 combines with J gene TRBJ2-7; perhaps TRBD1 as D (5 bases). Germline V gene sequence: CDR1 SGHDT, CDR2 YYEEEE. This CDR3 region has 13 residues. V lost 2 bases and J 3 bases, leaving 9 bases between the germline ends. CDR3 bases: TGTGCCAGCAGCTTAGACAGCTACTACGAGCAGTACTTC. This translates into CASSLDSYYEQYF.

This rearrangement joins TRBV24-1 to TRBJ1-2; no definite D call. The germline CDR1 and CDR2 sequences are KGHDR and SFDVKD. V was cut by 10 bases and J by 0 bases, with 26 bases left in between. CDR3 length equals 18 residues. CDR3 sequence reads: CATSAPDGAGQANYGYTF. CDR3 coding DNA: TGTGCCACTTCCGCCCCGGACGGAGCGGGTCAAGCTAACTATGGCTACACCTTC.

The chain joins TRBV7-9 to TRBJ2-3, with a tentative D call TRBD2 (5 bases). V gave up 4 bases and J gave up 1 base, with 6 bases separating them. Germline V gene data show CDR1 as SEHNR and CDR2 as FQNEAQ (reference sequence). The CDR3 covers 13 residues. CDR3 protein: CASSYSGTDTQYF. DNA of the CDR3: TGTGCCAGCAGCTATAGCGGCACAGATACGCAGTATTTT.

The J gene is TRBJ2-3, the V gene TRBV19; 8 bases match TRBD1. Trimming cost V 6 bases and J 1 base; bases outside gene matches: 0. Looked up from germline, CDR1 is LNHDA and CDR2 is SQIVND (reference sequence). The CDR3 totals 13 residues. CDR3 coding DNA: TGTGCCAGTAGGACAGGGGGCACAGATACGCAGTATTTT. Encoded protein: CASRTGGTDTQYF.

This chain links TRBV29-1 with TRBJ2-7, with TRBD1 matching 7 bases. Unmatched junction bases numbered 4, after V lost 6 bases and J lost 5 bases. The CDR3 spans 11 residues. CDR1 and CDR2 (germline): SQVTM, ANQGSEA. The CDR3: CSVRQGHEQYF. In DNA, the CDR3 is TGCAGCGTAAGACAGGGCCACGAGCAGTACTTC.

The chain has TRBV5-1 and TRBJ1-2; 7 bases match TRBD1. The CDR3 spans 14 residues. Unmatched junction bases numbered 9, after V lost 0 bases and J lost 10 bases. CDR1 and CDR2 (germline): SGHRS, YFSETQ. The CDR3 spells CASSLGQGEVAYTF. The CDR3 DNA reads as TGCGCCAGCAGCTTGGGACAGGGAGAAGTCGCCTACACCTTC.

The table lists this clone with a count of one. V and J are TRBV7-9 and TRBJ2-1, with D uncertain. Germline values: CDR1 SEHNR, CDR2 FQNEAQ (reference sequence). This CDR3 region has 15 residues. The V gene lost 5 bases and the J gene lost 0 bases, with 11 bases spanning the gap. The CDR3 coding sequence is TGTGCCAGCAGCCCTTCAGGTAGCTCCTACAATGAGCAGTTCTTC. Protein: CASSPSGSSYNEQFF. The full variable domain, rest sourced from reference TRBV7-9 and TRBJ2-1, is DTGVSQNPRHKITKRGQNVTFRCDPISEHNRLYWYRQTLGQGPEFLTYFQNEAQLEKSRLLSDRFSAERPKGSFSTLEIQRTEQGDSAMYLCASSPSGSSYNEQFFGPGTRLTVL.

The J gene is TRBJ1-5, the V gene TRBV27; 8 bases agree with TRBD1. The CDR3 loop spans 16 amino acids. From germline, CDR1 is MNHEY and CDR2 SMNVEV (reference sequence). Losses at the gene ends were 6 bases for V and 0 bases for J; bases not matched to a gene: 7. The CDR3 loop reads CASSPGDRGSNQPQHF. The CDR3 nucleotides are TGTGCCAGCAGCCCAGGAGACAGGGGTAGCAATCAGCCCCAGCATTTT.

In this sample, this clone turned up once. The rearrangement uses TRBV19 and TRBJ2-5, with D possibly being TRBD1 (6 bases). The CDR3 spans 14 residues. The V end lost 8 bases, the J end lost 3 bases, and 16 bases lay between the germline ends. The germline CDR1 and CDR2 sequences are LNHDA and SQIVND (reference sequence). CDR3 coding DNA: TGTGCCAGTGCCCATGGGGCAGGGGAAGAGACCCAGTACTTC. Translation gives CASAHGAGEETQYF.

This clone has just one count. V is TRBV18 and J is TRBJ2-7; TRBD1 is a possible D gene (6 bases). The CDR3 has 14 residues. The V gene's germline CDR1 is KGHSH and CDR2 LQKENI. Deletions cut 0 bases from V and 1 base from J, with 7 bases between. DNA of the CDR3: TGTGCCAGCTCACCACCCGACAGGTCCTACGAGCAGTACTTC. Amino acid sequence: CASSPPDRSYEQYF.

This sequence joins TRBV2 and TRBJ2-7; D is perhaps TRBD2 (6 bases). The CDR3 sequence is 11 residues long. CDR1 and CDR2 (germline): SNHLY, FYNNEI. The ends were cut back, 4 bases at V and 6 bases at J, with 7 bases in the middle. The CDR3 spells CASSVGGEQYF. DNA of the CDR3: TGTGCCAGCAGTGTGGGGGGCGAGCAGTACTTC. The complete variable domain, with remaining parts taken from reference TRBV2 and TRBJ2-7, reads EPEVTQTPSHQVTQMGQEVILRCVPISNHLYFYWYRQILGQKVEFLVSFYNNEISEKSEIFDDQFSVERPDGSNFTLKIRSTKLEDSAMYFCASSVGGEQYFGPGTRLTVT.

This clone occurred a few times. The chain couples TRBV7-3 to TRBJ2-1; 11 positions match TRBD2. J lost 5 bases, V lost 5 bases, and 2 bases had no gene match. Germline lookup yields CDR1 SGHTA and CDR2 FQGTGA. The CDR3 totals 14 residues. DNA for the CDR3: TGTGCCAGCAGCACGGGACTAGCGGACAATGAGCAGTTCTTC. As protein: CASSTGLADNEQFF.

This clone showed up just a few times. V and J are TRBV19 and TRBJ1-1; D gene unclear. The CDR3 is made up of 11 amino acids. Germline V gene sequence: CDR1 LNHDA, CDR2 SQIVND (reference sequence). The V and J ends lost 9 bases and 4 bases respectively, with 9 bases between them. Here the CDR3 DNA reads TGTGCCAGCCTAGTGGGCACTGAAGCTTTCTTT. It yields the protein CASLVGTEAFF.

The gene calls are TRBV5-1 and TRBJ2-1, with D perhaps matching TRBD1 (6 bases). Germline V gene sequence: CDR1 SGHRS, CDR2 YFSETQ. Trimming removed 1 base from V and 1 base from J, with 6 bases in between. This CDR3 has 14 residues. CDR3 sequence: CASSLQGSYNEQFF. The DNA for the CDR3 is TGCGCCAGCAGCTTGCAGGGGTCCTACAATGAGCAGTTCTTC.

This clone has a single count. The chain joins TRBV15 to TRBJ1-5, with 7 positions matching TRBD1. Germline CDR1 and CDR2: LNHNV and YYDKDF (reference sequence). V shed 2 bases and J 7 bases; nucleotides not matched to a gene: 5. CDR3 size: 14 residues. The CDR3 loop is CATSRRQGGQPQHF. The CDR3 nucleotides read TGTGCCACCAGCAGAAGACAGGGTGGGCAGCCCCAGCATTTT.

The J gene is TRBJ1-4, the V gene TRBV6-5; no reliable D call. Germline V gene sequence: CDR1 MNHEY, CDR2 SVGAGI. V was trimmed by 0 bases and J by 4 bases, leaving 9 bases between them. The CDR3 runs to 15 residues. The CDR3 sequence: CASSYSSGINEKLFF. CDR3 nucleotide sequence: TGTGCCAGCAGTTACTCTTCGGGGATTAATGAAAAACTGTTTTTT.

V is TRBV5-5 and J is TRBJ2-5; D gene ambiguous. V dropped 0 bases and J dropped 2 bases, with 8 bases sitting between them. Looked up from germline, CDR1 is SGHKS and CDR2 is YYEKEE (reference sequence). CDR3 length: 14 amino acids. CDR3 sequence (DNA): TGTGCCAGCAGCTTGGTACCAGAACAAGAGACCCAGTACTTC. This translates into CASSLVPEQETQYF.

The chain is built from TRBV7-9 and TRBJ1-1; D gene uncertain. The CDR3 has 15 amino acids. Trimming took 5 bases from V and 1 from J, leaving 14 bases between them. Germline CDR1 SEHNR, CDR2 FQNEAQ (reference sequence). CDR3 nucleotide sequence: TGTGCCAGCAGCCTCCTGGCGGCTCCGAACACTGAAGCTTTCTTT. Its protein product is CASSLLAAPNTEAFF.

The chain couples TRBV18 to TRBJ1-2; weak D call: TRBD1 (6 bases). Per the germline V gene, CDR1 is KGHSH and CDR2 is LQKENI. This CDR3 is 14 amino acids long. The V end lost 3 bases, the J end lost 8 bases, and 16 bases lay between the germline ends. The DNA for the CDR3 is TGTGCCAGCTCACCTGCGAGGGGGGGCGCGGGCTACACCTTC. It is translated as CASSPARGGAGYTF.

The chain employs TRBV24-1 and TRBJ2-5; 11 bases match TRBD1. Germline V gene data show CDR1 as KGHDR and CDR2 as SFDVKD. The V segment lost 4 bases and the J segment 5 bases; nucleotides outside the gene matches: 11. The CDR3 contains 17 residues. CDR3 residues: CATSEQGQGDVVETQYF. For the CDR3, the DNA is TGTGCCACCAGTGAGCAGGGACAGGGGGATGTCGTGGAGACCCAGTACTTC.

The rearrangement joins TRBV16 to TRBJ2-7, with 10 bases lining up with TRBD2. CDR1 is KGHSY and CDR2 is FQNENV in the germline V gene. V was clipped by 0 bases and J by 2 bases; unmatched bases: 1. There are 15 residues in the CDR3. CDR3 amino acids: CASSQSTSGAYEQYF. CDR3 sequence (DNA): TGTGCCAGCAGCCAATCAACTAGCGGGGCCTACGAGCAGTACTTC. Variable domain in full (rest from reference TRBV16 and TRBJ2-7): GEEVAQTPKHLVRGEGQKAKLYCAPIKGHSYVFWYQQVLKNEFKFLISFQNENVFDETGMPKERFSAKCLPNSPCSLEIQATKLEDSAVYFCASSQSTSGAYEQYFGPGTRLTVT.

In its sample, this clone was seen once. The rearrangement joins TRBV6-5 to TRBJ1-2; tentatively, D is TRBD1 (5 bases). The CDR3 spans 13 residues. Germline V CDR1 and CDR2: MNHEY, SVGAGI. V lost 10 bases to trimming and J lost 0 bases, with 12 bases between them. The chain's CDR3 is CATLQTANYGYTF. CDR3 nucleotides: TGTGCCACCCTCCAGACAGCTAACTATGGCTACACCTTC.

The chain joins TRBV29-1 to TRBJ2-7; TRBD1 agrees at 8 bases. The CDR3 spans 12 residues. V shed 6 bases, J shed 0 bases, and the junction held 1 base outside the gene matches. CDR1 is SQVTM and CDR2 is ANQGSEA in the germline V gene. The CDR3 DNA follows: TGCAGCGTGGGACAGGACTCCTACGAGCAGTACTTC. Translating it yields CSVGQDSYEQYF.